One and the same sample provided the 5 T cell receptor beta chains below, sequenced in a study of T cells in Graves' hyperthyroidism and ophthalmopathy. From RNA transcripts, TCR beta CDR3 regions were amplified. In the first-round RT-PCR of the TCR CDR3, the HTBI primer set was used. MiXCR was run by TCRdb on the multiplex PCR reads, yielding one entry per CDR3 protein. This table holds about 59,000 distinct CDR3 sequences, 53% found once. Specimen: blood. The receptors originated from a woman in her fifties or sixties with Graves' ophthalmopathy.

This clonotype has at least ten counts. The V and J genes are TRBV9 and TRBJ2-7; 10 bases are shared with TRBD1. V lost 0 bases, J lost 0 bases, and 0 bases stayed unmatched. The CDR3 is made up of 15 amino acids. From germline, CDR1 is SGDLS and CDR2 YYNGEE. The CDR3 nucleotides read TGTGCCAGCAGCGTAGGGGACAGGGGCTCCTACGAGCAGTACTTC. It is translated as CASSVGDRGSYEQYF.

Many counts were recorded for this clonotype. The chain uses TRBV5-1 and TRBJ1-1, with D possibly matching TRBD1 (6 bases). Per the germline V gene, CDR1 is SGHRS and CDR2 is YFSETQ. There are 14 residues in the CDR3. V was cut by 4 bases and J by 8 bases, with 18 bases left in between. The CDR3 DNA reads TGCGCCAGCAGCGAAGACGGCCGGAGGGGGGAAGCTTTCTTT. This sequence encodes CASSEDGRRGEAFF.

This clonotype was counted many times. Compared with germline, one end of the junction differs, possibly owing to a read error. V usage is TRBV6-6 and J usage is TRBJ2-5; D possibly corresponds to TRBD2 (5 bases). The CDR3 totals 15 residues. Per the germline V gene, CDR1 is MNHNY and CDR2 is SVGAGI (reference sequence). The CDR3 reads CASSYSPDSAETQYF. The CDR3 bases are TGTGCCAGCAGCTACTCCCCGGACTCGGCGGAGACCCAGTACTTC.

Comment on this clonotype: Because the CDR3's place on the DNA is in doubt, the DNA is left out and the CDR3 is given as listed by TCRdb. This chain connects TRBV1 to TRBJ1-2. TRBV1 is flagged as a pseudogene. A total of 22 residues make up the CDR3, ends included. CDR3 residues: CPAVGLMYLCASLGGGRNGYTF.

The J gene is TRBJ2-5, the V gene TRBV29-1, with 9 bases fitting TRBD1. V trimming: 3 bases; J trimming: 4 bases; junction bases outside the gene matches: 12. From germline, CDR1 is SQVTM and CDR2 ANQGSEA. The CDR3 covers 16 residues. CDR3 sequence (DNA): TGCAGCGTTGAGGGGGGAACCGGGACAGGGTTAGAGACCCAGTACTTC. The encoded protein is CSVEGGTGTGLETQYF.